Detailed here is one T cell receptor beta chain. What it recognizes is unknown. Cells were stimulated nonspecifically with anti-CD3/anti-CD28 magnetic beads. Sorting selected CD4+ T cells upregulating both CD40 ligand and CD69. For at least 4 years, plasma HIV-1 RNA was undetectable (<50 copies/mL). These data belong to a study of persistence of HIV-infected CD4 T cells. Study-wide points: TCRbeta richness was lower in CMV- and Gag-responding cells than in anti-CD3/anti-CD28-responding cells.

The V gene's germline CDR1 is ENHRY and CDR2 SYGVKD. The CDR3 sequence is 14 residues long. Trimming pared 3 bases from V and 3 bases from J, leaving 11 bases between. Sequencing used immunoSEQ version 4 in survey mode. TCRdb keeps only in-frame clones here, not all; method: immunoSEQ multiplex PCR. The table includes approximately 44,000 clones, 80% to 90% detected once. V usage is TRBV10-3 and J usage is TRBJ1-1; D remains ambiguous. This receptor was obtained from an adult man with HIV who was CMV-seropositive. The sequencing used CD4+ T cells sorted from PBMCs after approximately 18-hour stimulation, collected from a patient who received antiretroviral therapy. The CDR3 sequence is CAISDGVGYTEAFF. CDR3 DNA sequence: TGTGCCATCAGTGATGGGGTAGGCTACACTGAAGCTTTCTTT.